What follows describes a single T cell receptor beta chain. With 60 Vbeta and 13 Jbeta primers, the PCR was carried out. Sequenced by immunoSEQ multiplex PCR; TCRdb stores in-frame clones only, minus some. There are under 150,000 clones in the sample; 60% to 80% occur only once, and about 5% lies in the top ten. This sample stems from a study of cytomegalovirus exposure and HLA in healthy donors. The TCR was taken from a male donor in good health and CMV-seronegative. The sequenced material came from PBMCs.

The chain's CDR3 is CASSQSAGQGLGGYTF. For the CDR3, the DNA is TGCGCCAGCAGCCAGTCCGCCGGACAGGGCTTGGGTGGCTACACCTTC. V gene TRBV4-3 combines with J gene TRBJ1-2; 8 nucleotides match TRBD1. The CDR3 is 16 residues long. Germline CDR1 reads LGHNA; CDR2 reads YSLEER. After removal of 3 bases from V and 7 bases from J, the junction contained 13 bases not matched to a gene.